These 28 T cell receptor beta chains share one sample of origin, sequenced in a study of post-analysis software for immune sequencing data. Study-level points and caveats: Comparison of patients with controls showed five TRBV segments more frequent in patients, TRBV5-6, TRBV5-1 and TRBV20-1 among them.

Antigen specificity for these receptors is unknown. Each TCR beta cDNA library carried unique molecular identifiers. TCRdb reanalysed the PCR reads using MiXCR and keeps one entry per CDR3 protein. The sample comprises approximately 350,000 distinct CDR3 sequences, around a third of which are singletons, and around an eighth rests with the top ten. The sequenced sample consisted of blood. The receptors stem from a girl aged 5-17 years with multiple sclerosis.

This chain links TRBV12-3 or TRBV12-4 with TRBJ1-2; 8 bases are shared with TRBD1. This CDR3 region has 15 residues. Trimming cost V 0 bases and J 7 bases; bases outside gene matches: 7. CDR3 DNA: TGTGCCAGCAGTTTAGCGCAGGGGGCGAACGGTGGCTACACCTTC. This sequence encodes CASSLAQGANGGYTF.

This chain links TRBV2 with TRBJ1-1; D unresolved. Germline lookup yields CDR1 SNHLY and CDR2 FYNNEI. V was cut by 5 bases and J by 11 bases, with 18 bases left in between. The CDR3 loop spans 13 amino acids. CDR3 in amino acids: CASSHEWGGEAFF. CDR3 DNA: TGTGCCAGCAGTCATGAATGGGGAGGCGAGGCTTTCTTT.

This clonotype was counted only a few times. CDR3 DNA sequence: TGTGCCAGCAGTCTACAGGGCCTTGAAGCTTTCTTT. Its translation is CASSLQGLEAFF. The chain is built from TRBV12-3 or TRBV12-4 and TRBJ1-1, with D perhaps matching TRBD1 (6 bases). The CDR3 length is 12 residues. Trimming removed 5 bases from V and 7 bases from J, with 11 bases in between.

This clonotype was observed a few times. The chain couples TRBV29-1 to TRBJ2-7; D is uncertain. The germline CDR1 and CDR2 sequences are SQVTM and ANQGSEA. The V and J ends lost 7 bases and 6 bases respectively, with 22 bases between them. The CDR3 runs 14 residues. This CDR3 is CSAESAADHSEQYF. CDR3 nucleotides: TGCAGCGCCGAGTCGGCAGCAGACCACTCCGAGCAGTACTTC.

The count of this clonotype is one. This chain links TRBV20-1 with TRBJ2-5, with 9 bases aligning to TRBD1. The assigned J gene may be wrong: the sequence end matches TRBJ2-7 better. This CDR3 contains 14 residues. The germline V gene encodes CDR1 DFQATT and CDR2 SNEGSKA (reference sequence). The CDR3 DNA is TGCAGTGCTAGACGACAGGGGGGTGACCACGAGCAGTACTTC. This encodes CSARRQGGDHEQYF.

This clonotype was found a few times. This sequence joins TRBV9 and TRBJ1-2; D remains ambiguous. V dropped 0 bases and J dropped 0 bases, with 15 bases sitting between them. This CDR3 region has 17 residues. CDR1 SGDLS and CDR2 YYNGEE come from the germline V gene. CDR3 amino acids: CASSVDYRVGANYGYTF. The CDR3 DNA reads as TGTGCCAGCAGCGTAGATTATAGAGTTGGCGCTAACTATGGCTACACCTTC.

This clonotype was seen many times. The chain combines TRBV12-3 or TRBV12-4 with TRBJ2-7; 10 nucleotides match TRBD1. With 5 bases clipped from V and 5 bases from J, the junction kept 12 bases outside the gene matches. The CDR3 has 16 residues. As DNA, the CDR3 is TGTGCCAGCAGTCCCCGGGCTTGGGACAGGGGCCACGAGCAGTACTTC. Amino acids: CASSPRAWDRGHEQYF.

The gene calls are TRBV20-1 and TRBJ1-1; D perhaps matches TRBD1 (5 bases). The CDR3 contains 18 residues. V was cut by 0 bases and J by 0 bases, with 20 bases left in between. The germline CDR1 and CDR2 sequences are DFQATT and SNEGSKA (reference sequence). CDR3 nucleotide sequence: TGCAGTGCTAGAGATCAAGAGACAGATATTTTTATGAACACTGAAGCTTTCTTT. Translation gives CSARDQETDIFMNTEAFF.

This clonotype occurred a few times. This chain joins TRBV7-2 and TRBJ2-7; possibly TRBD1 or TRBD2 for D (5 bases each). The V end lost 0 bases, the J end lost 0 bases, and 9 bases lay between the germline ends. The germline gives CDR1 SGHTA, CDR2 FQGNSA. This CDR3 has 15 residues. CDR3 protein: CASSLAVGTSYEQYF. DNA for the CDR3: TGTGCCAGCAGCTTAGCGGTGGGGACCTCCTACGAGCAGTACTTC.

Only a few counts were recorded for this clonotype. An end of the junction differs from the germline gene, which may be a read error. The genes are TRBV12-3 or TRBV12-4 and TRBJ2-7, with TRBD2 matching 7 bases. The CDR3 is made up of 14 amino acids. CDR3 sequence reads: CAGSPWTRRYEQYF. The DNA of the CDR3 is TGTGCCGGCAGCCCATGGACTAGACGGTACGAGCAGTACTTC.

This rearrangement joins TRBV5-5 to TRBJ2-3; no clear D. Trimming removed 1 base from V and 2 bases from J, with 5 bases in between. The CDR3 spans 13 residues. Germline V lookup: CDR1 SGHKS, CDR2 YYEKEE (reference sequence). The CDR3 here is CASSLLPTDTQYF. Here the CDR3 DNA reads TGTGCCAGCAGCTTGTTACCCACAGATACGCAGTATTTT.

The V gene is TRBV5-1, the J gene TRBJ2-3; 10 nucleotides agree with TRBD2. Germline V gene lookup returns CDR1 SGHRS and CDR2 YFSETQ. V was clipped by 4 bases and J by 7 bases; unmatched bases: 12. CDR3 size: 16 residues. CDR3 coding DNA: TGCGCCAGCAGCCCCACTAGCGGGGCCCGCCAACATACGCAGTATTTT. It encodes CASSPTSGARQHTQYF.

This clonotype was detected only a few times. The chain uses TRBV7-9 and TRBJ2-5; D is perhaps TRBD2 (6 bases). The CDR3 totals 15 residues. The germline V gene has CDR1 SEHNR and CDR2 FQNEAQ (reference sequence). V gave up 5 bases and J gave up 5 bases, with 18 bases separating them. The CDR3 sequence: CASSLDGRGRETQYF. In nucleotides, the CDR3 is TGTGCCAGCAGCCTTGATGGGCGGGGCAGGGAGACCCAGTACTTC.

This clonotype was seen a handful of times. The chain has TRBV7-9 and TRBJ1-2; TRBD1 is a possible D gene (6 bases). Trimming took off 5 bases at V and 4 bases at J, with 20 bases between the two ends. Germline CDR1 reads SEHNR; CDR2 reads FQNEAQ (reference sequence). This CDR3 spans 16 amino acids. CDR3 protein: CASSPPTGMRGYGYTF. In DNA form, the CDR3 reads TGTGCCAGCAGCCCACCAACAGGGATGCGTGGCTATGGCTACACCTTC. Supplemented by reference TRBV7-9 and TRBJ1-2, the full variable domain reads DTGVSQNPRHKITKRGQNVTFRCDPISEHNRLYWYRQTLGQGPEFLTYFQNEAQLEKSRLLSDRFSAERPKGSFSTLEIQRTEQGDSAMYLCASSPPTGMRGYGYTFGSGTRLTVV.

The chain links TRBV20-1 to TRBJ2-7, with 10 bases aligning to TRBD1. V lost 3 bases to trimming and J lost 6 bases; unmatched junction nucleotides: 23. From germline, CDR1 is DFQATT and CDR2 SNEGSKA (reference sequence). The length of the CDR3 is 19 residues. CDR3 in DNA: TGCAGTGCTAGTGAAAGGAGAGTGCCGACCGGGACAGGGGCTACCGAGCAGTACTTC. This translates into CSASERRVPTGTGATEQYF.

V is TRBV7-2 and J is TRBJ2-7; D unresolved. The V gene's germline CDR1 is SGHTA and CDR2 FQGNSA. Trimming stripped 5 bases from V and 3 bases from J, with 14 bases between. The CDR3 totals 14 residues. The CDR3 bases are TGTGCCAGCAGCGGAGACTTGGGCGGCTACGAGCAGTACTTC. It is translated as CASSGDLGGYEQYF. Full variable domain (missing parts from reference TRBV7-2 and TRBJ2-7): GAGVSQSPSNKVTEKGKDVELRCDPISGHTALYWYRQSLGQGLEFLIYFQGNSAPDKSGLPSDRFSAERTGGSVSTLTIQRTQQEDSAVYLCASSGDLGGYEQYFGPGTRLTVT.

This chain joins TRBV4-2 and TRBJ1-1; tentative D call: TRBD1 (5 bases). The germline V gene has CDR1 LGHNA and CDR2 YNFKEQ. The CDR3 contains 14 residues. Deletions cut 0 bases from V and 8 bases from J, with 13 bases between. As DNA, the CDR3 is TGTGCCAGCAGCCAAGAGAGGGGCAGGCTGGAAGCTTTCTTT. Its protein is CASSQERGRLEAFF.

The genes are TRBV20-1 and TRBJ2-3, with 8 bases lining up with TRBD2. The V segment lost 5 bases and the J segment 3 bases; nucleotides outside the gene matches: 7. CDR3 length equals 14 residues. Germline V gene data show CDR1 as DFQATT and CDR2 as SNEGSKA (reference sequence). CDR3 nucleotides: TGCAGTGCTGGGGTGGTAGCGGGGACAGATACGCAGTATTTT. Amino acids: CSAGVVAGTDTQYF.

V and J are TRBV5-6 and TRBJ2-3, with 8 bases lining up with TRBD2. The CDR3 runs to 16 residues. CDR1 SGHDT and CDR2 YYEEEE come from the germline V gene. The ends lost 1 base at V and 6 bases at J; junction bases unmatched: 10. The CDR3 sequence: CASSLLGSGAQDTQYF. The CDR3 DNA sequence: TGTGCCAGCAGCTTGCTGGGTAGCGGGGCGCAGGATACGCAGTATTTT.

There are a few counts of this clonotype. This chain uses TRBV5-1 with TRBJ1-1; 7 nucleotides line up with TRBD1. V shed 2 bases, J shed 4 bases, and the junction held 8 bases outside the gene matches. This CDR3 region has 15 residues. The germline V gene encodes CDR1 SGHRS and CDR2 YFSETQ. The CDR3 protein is CASSFGARQGTEAFF. As DNA, the CDR3 is TGCGCCAGCAGCTTTGGGGCCCGACAGGGCACTGAAGCTTTCTTT. The complete variable domain, with remaining parts taken from reference TRBV5-1 and TRBJ1-1, reads KAGVTQTPRYLIKTRGQQVTLSCSPISGHRSVSWYQQTPGQGLQFLFEYFSETQRNKGNFPGRFSGRQFSNSRSEMNVSTLELGDSALYLCASSFGARQGTEAFFGQGTRLTVV.

The J gene is TRBJ2-1, the V gene TRBV18, with 13 positions matching TRBD2. V lost 3 bases, J lost 5 bases, and 7 bases stayed unmatched. This CDR3 contains 17 residues. CDR1 is KGHSH, CDR2 LQKENI, per germline. CDR3 sequence (DNA): TGTGCCAGCTCACCGCCCGGCGGACTAGCGGGGGACAATGAGCAGTTCTTC. Translated, it gives CASSPPGGLAGDNEQFF.

This chain uses TRBV10-3 with TRBJ2-7, with D possibly being TRBD2 (5 bases). V lost 10 bases to trimming and J lost 1 base, with 17 bases between them. The germline gives CDR1 ENHRY, CDR2 SYGVKD. The CDR3 totals 14 residues. The CDR3: CATDQGRGSYEQYF. DNA for the CDR3: TGTGCCACGGACCAAGGGAGAGGTTCCTACGAGCAGTACTTC.

V gene TRBV2 combines with J gene TRBJ1-5; D is uncertain. V dropped 7 bases and J dropped 0 bases, with 7 bases sitting between them. Germline V gene sequence: CDR1 SNHLY, CDR2 FYNNEI. There are 13 residues in the CDR3. The CDR3 nucleotides read TGTGCCAGCAAAACGGATAGCAATCAGCCCCAGCATTTT. Translating gives CASKTDSNQPQHF.

The genes are TRBV5-1 and TRBJ2-5; D remains ambiguous. The CDR3 extends over 14 amino acids. V lost 4 bases to trimming and J lost 5 bases, with 15 bases between them. The germline V gene has CDR1 SGHRS and CDR2 YFSETQ. The CDR3 here is CASSPISPSETQYF. The CDR3 bases are TGCGCCAGCAGCCCTATTTCCCCCTCGGAGACCCAGTACTTC.

The V gene is TRBV5-5, the J gene TRBJ2-1; D not resolved. The CDR3 covers 13 residues. Germline CDR1 SGHKS, CDR2 YYEKEE (reference sequence). Trimming removed 10 bases at V and 4 bases at J, with 15 bases between. DNA of the CDR3: TGTGCCTCTCGTTTACAGAGTTACAATGAGCAGTTCTTC. Its protein is CASRLQSYNEQFF.

V and J are TRBV20-1 and TRBJ2-3; 8 nucleotides match TRBD2. V gave up 6 bases and J gave up 0 bases; unmatched junction bases: 17. This CDR3 comprises 18 residues. The germline V gene encodes CDR1 DFQATT and CDR2 SNEGSKA (reference sequence). The CDR3 DNA sequence: TGCAGTGCCGCACCCGCCCCCTCAGCGGGGGCGAGCACAGATACGCAGTATTTT. Amino acids: CSAAPAPSAGASTDTQYF.

The genes are TRBV5-5 and TRBJ2-7; 10 positions agree with TRBD1. The J segment lost 3 bases and the V segment lost 5 bases, leaving 8 bases of the junction unmatched. Germline values: CDR1 SGHKS, CDR2 YYEKEE (reference sequence). CDR3 size: 15 residues. The CDR3, as DNA: TGTGCCAGCAGGGCGGTAGGGACAGGGGACTACGAGCAGTACTTC. Its translation: CASRAVGTGDYEQYF.

V usage is TRBV9 and J usage is TRBJ1-5; tentative D call: TRBD1 (6 bases). V dropped 1 base and J dropped 9 bases, with 14 bases sitting between them. CDR3 size: 14 residues. Germline CDR1 SGDLS, CDR2 YYNGEE. In nucleotides, the CDR3 is TGTGCCAGCAGCGTATTGGTCTCGACAGGGCCCCAGCATTTT. Residues: CASSVLVSTGPQHF. The full variable domain, in which reference TRBV9 and TRBJ1-5 provide the parts outside the CDR3, is DSGVTQTPKHLITATGQRVTLRCSPRSGDLSVYWYQQSLDQGLQFLIQYYNGEERAKGNILERFSAQQFPDLHSELNLSSLELGDSALYFCASSVLVSTGPQHFGDGTRLSIL.